The clone carrying this T cell receptor beta chain was picked up a small number of times. Its antigen remains unknown. The entry originates in a study of beta chain features in type 1 diabetes. Notes on the study in general: A closer apparent resemblance between naive, central memory and Treg TCRB repertoires was seen in patients than in healthy donors.

The authors reverse transcribed all of the isolated RNA, so sequencing captured expressed TCRB transcripts. The table came from immunoSEQ multiplex PCR; TCRdb's copy has only in-frame clones and leaves some out. The table has hundreds of thousands of clones, roughly 17% seen once. Based on CD45RO/CCR7/CD25/CD127/CD95/CD27, CD4+ regulatory, stem cell-like memory, naive and central memory cells were sorted. In all sorted populations, purity surpassed 98%. This TCR was recovered from a young woman in good health. The sequencing sample was made of naive CD4+ T cells from blood.

CDR3 amino acids: CSGASSGNTIYF. CDR3 sequence (DNA): TGCAGCGGTGCCTCCTCTGGAAACACCATATATTTT. The V and J genes are TRBV29-1 and TRBJ1-3; no reliable D call. The CDR3 extends over 12 amino acids. Trimming removed 7 bases at V and 0 bases at J, with 7 bases between. Germline V CDR1 and CDR2: SQVTM, ANQGSEA.